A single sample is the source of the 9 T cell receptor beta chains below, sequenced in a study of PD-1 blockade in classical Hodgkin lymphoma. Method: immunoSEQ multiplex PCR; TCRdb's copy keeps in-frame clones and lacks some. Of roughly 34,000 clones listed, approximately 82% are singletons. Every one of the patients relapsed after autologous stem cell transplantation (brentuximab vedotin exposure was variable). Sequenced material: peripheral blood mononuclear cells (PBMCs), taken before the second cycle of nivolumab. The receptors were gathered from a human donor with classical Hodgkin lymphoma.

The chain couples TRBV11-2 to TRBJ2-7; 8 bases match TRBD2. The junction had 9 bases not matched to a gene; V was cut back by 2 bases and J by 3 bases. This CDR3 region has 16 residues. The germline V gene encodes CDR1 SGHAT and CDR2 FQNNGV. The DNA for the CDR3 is TGTGCCAGCAGCTTATGGGTCGGGGGGGTTATCTACGAGCAGTACTTC. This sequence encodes CASSLWVGGVIYEQYF.

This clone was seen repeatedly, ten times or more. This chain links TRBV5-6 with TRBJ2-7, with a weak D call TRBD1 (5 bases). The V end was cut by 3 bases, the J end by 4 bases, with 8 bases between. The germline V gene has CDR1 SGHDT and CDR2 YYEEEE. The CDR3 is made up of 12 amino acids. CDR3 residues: CASSSDTYEQYF. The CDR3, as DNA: TGTGCCAGCAGCTCGGACACATACGAGCAGTACTTC.

CDR3 sequence reads: CASGVEPKGDRALHF. CDR3 sequence (DNA): TGTGCCAGCGGCGTAGAGCCGAAGGGGGATAGGGCCCTCCACTTT. The gene calls are TRBV21-1 and TRBJ1-6; TRBD1, as called in the table, went unchecked against the DNA. TRBV21-1 is deemed a pseudogene. The CDR3 extends over 15 amino acids.

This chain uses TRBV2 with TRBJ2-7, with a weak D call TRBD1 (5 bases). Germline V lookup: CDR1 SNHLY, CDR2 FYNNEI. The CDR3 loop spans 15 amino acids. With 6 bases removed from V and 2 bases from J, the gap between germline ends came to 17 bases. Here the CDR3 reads CASRETAEIAYEQYF. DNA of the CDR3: TGTGCCAGCAGGGAGACAGCCGAAATTGCCTACGAGCAGTACTTC.

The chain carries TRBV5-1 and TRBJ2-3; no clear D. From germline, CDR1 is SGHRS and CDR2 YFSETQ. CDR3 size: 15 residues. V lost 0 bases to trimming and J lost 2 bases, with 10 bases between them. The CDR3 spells CASSLGALFTDTQYF. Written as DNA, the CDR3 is TGCGCCAGCAGCTTGGGGGCTTTATTCACAGATACGCAGTATTTT.

The CDR3 region is CASSAYGTPTGELFF. For the CDR3, the DNA is TGTGCCAGCAGCGCATACGGGACCCCCACCGGGGAGCTGTTTTTT. The chain combines TRBV9 with TRBJ2-2; D is perhaps TRBD1 or TRBD2 (5 bases each). Germline V gives CDR1 SGDLS, CDR2 YYNGEE. CDR3 size: 15 residues. Trimming left V 3 bases short and J 4 bases short, with 13 bases between.

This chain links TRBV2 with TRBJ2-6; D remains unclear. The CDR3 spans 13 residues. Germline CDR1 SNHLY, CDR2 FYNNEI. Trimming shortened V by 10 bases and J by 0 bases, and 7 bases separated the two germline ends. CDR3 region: CATAISGANVLTF. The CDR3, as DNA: TGTGCCACCGCCATCTCTGGGGCCAACGTCCTGACTTTC.

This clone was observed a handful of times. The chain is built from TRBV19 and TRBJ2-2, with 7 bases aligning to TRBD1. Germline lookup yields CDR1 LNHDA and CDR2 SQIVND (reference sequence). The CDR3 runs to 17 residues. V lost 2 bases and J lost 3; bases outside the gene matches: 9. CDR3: CASSIHSGTEYTGELFF. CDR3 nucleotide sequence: TGTGCCAGTAGTATACACTCCGGGACAGAATACACCGGGGAGCTGTTTTTT. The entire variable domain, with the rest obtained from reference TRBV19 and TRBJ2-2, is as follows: DGGITQSPKYLFRKEGQNVTLSCEQNLNHDAMYWYRQDPGQGLRLIYYSQIVNDFQKGDIAEGYSVSREKKESFPLTVTSAQKNPTAFYLCASSIHSGTEYTGELFFGEGSRLTVL.

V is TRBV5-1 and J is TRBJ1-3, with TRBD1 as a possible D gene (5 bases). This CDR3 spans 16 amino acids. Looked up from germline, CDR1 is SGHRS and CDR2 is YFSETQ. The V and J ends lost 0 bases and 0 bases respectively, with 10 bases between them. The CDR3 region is CASSLGTRASGNTIYF. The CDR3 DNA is TGCGCCAGCAGCTTGGGTACCAGGGCCTCTGGAAACACCATATATTTT. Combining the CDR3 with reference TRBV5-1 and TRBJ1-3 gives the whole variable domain KAGVTQTPRYLIKTRGQQVTLSCSPISGHRSVSWYQQTPGQGLQFLFEYFSETQRNKGNFPGRFSGRQFSNSRSEMNVSTLELGDSALYLCASSLGTRASGNTIYFGEGSWLTVV.